The 4 T cell receptor beta chains listed next were all sequenced from one sample in a study of circulating and synovial CD4+ cells in juvenile arthritis. TCRdb's copy holds only in-frame clones and misses some; the assay was immunoSEQ multiplex PCR. The sample gives about 33,000 clones, 90% to 95% of which show up once; under 0.2% is in the top ten. Sequencing input: CD4+ T cells from blood. The origin of the receptors is a human donor with juvenile idiopathic arthritis.

The genes are TRBV6-4 and TRBJ2-7; D call uncertain. V was shortened by 6 bases and J by 2 bases, with 8 bases between the two germline ends. CDR1 MRHNA and CDR2 SNTAGT come from the germline V gene. CDR3 length: 12 residues. CDR3 coding DNA: TGTGCCAGCAGGTGGGCCCCCTACGAGCAGTACTTC. It specifies CASRWAPYEQYF.

The genes are TRBV7-6 and TRBJ2-7; maybe TRBD1 (5 bases). Trimming removed 2 bases at V and 3 bases at J, with 17 bases between. There are 16 residues in the CDR3. CDR1 and CDR2 from the germline V gene are SGHVS and FNYEAQ. The CDR3 here is CASSLRGLVEYYEQYF. As DNA, the CDR3 is TGTGCCAGCAGCTTAAGGGGCCTAGTCGAATACTACGAGCAGTACTTC.

This clone appeared a few times. The V and J genes are TRBV4-3 and TRBJ1-6, with a weak D call TRBD1 (6 bases). The CDR3 consists of 14 residues. Germline V gene data show CDR1 as LGHNA and CDR2 as YSLEER. Trimming took 1 base from V and 11 from J, leaving 12 bases between them. The CDR3 here is CASSQARQATPLHF. In DNA, the CDR3 is TGCGCCAGCAGCCAAGCTCGACAGGCTACACCCCTCCACTTT.

This sequence joins TRBV12-5 and TRBJ2-1; a weak D match, TRBD2 (5 bases). The CDR3 totals 11 residues. V was shortened by 7 bases and J by 7 bases, with 8 bases between the two germline ends. Germline V gene lookup returns CDR1 LGHNT and CDR2 FRNRAP. CDR3 nucleotides: TGTGCTAGTGCCAGAGGGAATGAGCAGTTCTTC. This translates into CASARGNEQFF.